The present T cell receptor (beta chain) was sequenced within a study of blood T cell repertoires in COVID-19. Looking at the study overall: Samples came from the United States, Italy and Spain, spanning acute and convalescent COVID-19. T cells, B-cell-depleted T cells, or PBMCs provided the cDNA or gDNA that served as material.

Under the authors' procedure: Amplification of reference gene primers was used by the study to estimate nucleated cell counts. Assay used: immunoSEQ multiplex PCR; TCRdb lists only in-frame clones, some missing. V and J calls plus clone size are reproduced from that table; the DNA served to infer D and trimming. The data contain 60,000 to 70,000 clones, over 75% of them singletons. The CDR3 spans 17 residues. Trimming took off 0 bases at V and 0 bases at J, with 11 bases between the two ends. The germline V gene encodes CDR1 SGHAT and CDR2 FQNNGV. This chain links TRBV11-2 with TRBJ2-2, with TRBD2 as a possible D gene (6 bases). What was sequenced was peripheral blood. This clonotype was sampled from a woman aged 60 to 75 with acute or convalescent COVID-19. DNA for the CDR3: TGTGCCAGCAGCTTAGATGTGCGGGGCGCGAACACCGGGGAGCTGTTTTTT. It translates to CASSLDVRGANTGELFF. Based on the CDR3 plus reference TRBV11-2 and TRBJ2-2, the full variable domain is EAGVAQSPRYKIIEKRQSVAFWCNPISGHATLYWYQQILGQGPKLLIQFQNNGVVDDSQLPKDRFSAERLKGVDSTLKIQPAKLEDSAVYLCASSLDVRGANTGELFFGEGSRLTVL.